This entry lists 18 T cell receptor beta chains sequenced from one sample in a study of OX40 agonist ivuxolimab in advanced cancers. Library preparation employed the immunoSEQ multiplex PCR assay. In its TCRdb copy, this immuneACCESS table keeps in-frame sequences only and misses some clones. Where compared with another copy, unresolved V genes explain less than half of these, and the others have no known cause. Counted in this sample were 85,000 to 100,000 clones; approximately 93% of them appeared once. Around 0.17% of the sample is in the top ten clones. The sample was CD4+ or CD8+ T cells sorted from blood, taken in a trial of the OX40 agonist ivuxolimab. These receptor sequences come from an adult with an advanced solid tumor such as melanoma, head and neck, liver or kidney cancer.

This clone was recorded once. Written as DNA, the CDR3 is TGCGCCAGCAGCTTGGAGGCGCAGGGGTCGGGGGAGACCCAGTACTTC. The encoded protein is CASSLEAQGSGETQYF. This sequence joins TRBV5-1 and TRBJ2-5, with D perhaps TRBD1 (6 bases). Germline values: CDR1 SGHRS, CDR2 YFSETQ. The CDR3 covers 16 residues. Trimming cost V 0 bases and J 5 bases, with 17 bases left between them.

The chain employs TRBV18 and TRBJ1-1, with D possibly being TRBD1 (6 bases). Germline-derived CDR1 and CDR2 are KGHSH and LQKENI. Trimming left V 0 bases short and J 0 bases short, with 11 bases between. The CDR3 sequence is 16 residues long. CDR3 sequence (DNA): TGTGCCAGCTCACCACCAGGGGGGTCGGTGAACACTGAAGCTTTCTTT. Protein product: CASSPPGGSVNTEAFF.

The rearrangement uses TRBV5-6 and TRBJ1-2, with unresolved D. Germline-derived CDR1 and CDR2 are SGHDT and YYEEEE. The CDR3 totals 13 residues. Trimming took off 1 base at V and 2 bases at J, with 6 bases between the two ends. The CDR3 bases are TGTGCCAGCAGCTTGTTTCAGAACTATGGCTACACCTTC. This translates into CASSLFQNYGYTF.

In this sample, this clone turned up once. The rearrangement joins TRBV30 to TRBJ1-2, with D uncertain. V dropped 2 bases and J dropped 1 base, with 5 bases sitting between them. The CDR3 totals 12 residues. Germline CDR1 and CDR2: GTSNPN and SVGIG (reference sequence). CDR3 amino acids: CAWSSFNYGYTF. The CDR3 DNA is TGTGCCTGGAGTAGTTTTAACTATGGCTACACCTTC.

The V call is TRBV5-1, the J call TRBJ2-3; D is possibly TRBD1 or TRBD2 (5 bases each). The CDR3 consists of 11 residues. V gave up 4 bases and J gave up 11 bases, with 11 bases separating them. The germline V gene encodes CDR1 SGHRS and CDR2 YFSETQ. This CDR3 is CASSIRDLQYF. The DNA for the CDR3 is TGCGCCAGCAGCATCCGGGACCTGCAGTATTTT.

The V call is TRBV5-1, the J call TRBJ1-3; no reliable D call. Germline CDR1 and CDR2: SGHRS and YFSETQ. The CDR3 is 16 amino acids. Trimming cost V 3 bases and J 1 base, with 14 bases left between them. This chain's CDR3 is CASSSSSLGSGNTIYF. For the CDR3, the DNA is TGCGCCAGCAGCTCCTCGAGCCTTGGGTCTGGAAACACCATATATTTT.

The chain has TRBV9 and TRBJ2-3; D possibly corresponds to TRBD2 (5 bases). From germline, CDR1 is SGDLS and CDR2 YYNGEE. The CDR3 is 18 residues long. V lost 0 bases to trimming and J lost 1 base, with 18 bases between them. The CDR3 is CASSVDHWTDWGTDTQYF. DNA of the CDR3: TGTGCCAGCAGCGTAGACCACTGGACTGATTGGGGCACAGATACGCAGTATTTT.

A word on this clone: One junction end disagrees with the germline gene, perhaps due to a read error. In DNA form, the CDR3 reads TGTGCTAGCAGCTTAGGCGGGACAGGGCACCAAGAGGCCCAGTACTTC. It codes for CASSLGGTGHQEAQYF. The chain employs TRBV7-7 and TRBJ2-5; 9 nucleotides agree with TRBD1. The CDR3 totals 16 residues. The germline V gene has CDR1 SSHAT and CDR2 FNYEAQ (reference sequence).

This clone was seen just once. The V call is TRBV2, the J call TRBJ1-2; the D is unclear. CDR1 and CDR2 from the germline V gene are SNHLY and FYNNEI. V lost 1 base and J lost 4, with 7 bases in between. The CDR3 totals 13 residues. CDR3 region: CASSEGLLYGYTF. The CDR3 DNA is TGTGCCAGCAGTGAAGGACTTCTCTATGGCTACACCTTC.

This clone showed up just once. The chain has TRBV4-1 and TRBJ2-3; D is unresolved. Deletions cut 0 bases from V and 0 bases from J, with 13 bases between. Germline CDR1 and CDR2: MGHRA and YSYEKL. The CDR3 totals 17 residues. DNA for the CDR3: TGCGCCAGCAGCCAAGATCATAATGCGCTAAGCACAGATACGCAGTATTTT. It codes for CASSQDHNALSTDTQYF.

This clone was detected only a few times. The gene calls are TRBV14 and TRBJ1-2, with TRBD1 as a possible D gene (5 bases). CDR3 length: 12 amino acids. With 4 bases removed from V and 2 bases from J, the gap between germline ends came to 5 bases. The germline V gene encodes CDR1 SGHDN and CDR2 FVKESK. Here the CDR3 DNA reads TGTGCCAGCAGCCGGGGCAACTATGGCTACACCTTC. It translates to CASSRGNYGYTF.

The gene calls are TRBV7-2 and TRBJ2-5; no firm D call. Trimming removed 8 bases at V and 5 bases at J, with 18 bases between. Germline values: CDR1 SGHTA, CDR2 FQGNSA. The length of the CDR3 is 14 residues. The CDR3 protein is CASLDTTRSETQYF. CDR3 nucleotide sequence: TGTGCCAGCTTAGACACTACCCGATCGGAGACCCAGTACTTC.

The rearrangement links TRBV7-7 to TRBJ1-5; the D gene is possibly TRBD1 (5 bases). The CDR3 length is 13 residues. V lost 3 bases, J lost 5 bases, and 8 bases lay in between. CDR1 and CDR2 from the germline V gene are SSHAT and FNYEAQ (reference sequence). The chain's CDR3 is CASSLGLDQPQHF. CDR3 DNA sequence: TGTGCCAGCAGCTTGGGGCTGGATCAGCCCCAGCATTTT.

The V call is TRBV5-1, the J call TRBJ1-1, with TRBD1 matching over 9 bases. V lost 3 bases, J lost 2 bases, and 8 bases stayed unmatched. This CDR3 has 16 residues. CDR1 is SGHRS and CDR2 is YFSETQ in the germline V gene. The CDR3 DNA reads TGCGCCAGCAGCTCAGCCGGGACAGGGCGAAACACTGAAGCTTTCTTT. Protein product: CASSSAGTGRNTEAFF.

In its sample, this clone was seen once. The chain employs TRBV6-1 and TRBJ2-1; possibly TRBD2 for D (5 bases). The CDR3 spans 13 residues. V dropped 3 bases and J dropped 6 bases, with 9 bases sitting between them. Germline V gives CDR1 MNHNS, CDR2 SASEGT. The DNA for the CDR3 is TGTGCCAGCAGTGACCTACTAGGCAATGAGCAGTTCTTC. Residues: CASSDLLGNEQFF.

Concerning this clone itself: Other DNA sequences from this sample encode an identical CDR3 as well. The CDR3 loop is CASSPRADTEAFF. The CDR3 DNA reads as TGTGCCAGCTCACCAAGGGCGGACACTGAAGCTTTCTTT. The chain joins TRBV18 to TRBJ1-1; D is unresolved. CDR1 is KGHSH and CDR2 is LQKENI in the germline V gene. V was shortened by 2 bases and J by 3 bases, with 7 bases between the two germline ends. This CDR3 region has 13 residues.

Only one count was recorded for this clone. CDR3 in amino acids: CASSSSGLGGGTQYF. The CDR3 DNA sequence: TGCGCCAGCAGCTCCTCCGGCCTCGGGGGCGGTACGCAGTATTTT. The chain couples TRBV5-1 to TRBJ2-3, with D perhaps TRBD1 or TRBD2 (6 bases each). V lost 3 bases to trimming and J lost 8 bases, with 19 bases between them. The CDR3 spans 15 residues. CDR1 is SGHRS, CDR2 YFSETQ, per germline.

The gene calls are TRBV11-3 and TRBJ2-1; D is possibly TRBD1 or TRBD2 (5 bases each). CDR3 length: 14 amino acids. V lost 4 bases, J lost 7 bases, and 14 bases lay in between. Germline-derived CDR1 and CDR2 are SGHNT and YENEEA. In DNA, the CDR3 is TGTGCCAGCAGCTCACTAGGGGATGAGAATGAGCAGTTCTTC. Protein sequence: CASSSLGDENEQFF.